The TCR beta chain described here comes from a study of T cells in Graves' hyperthyroidism and ophthalmopathy. General study points: Clonotypes that were expanded in thyroid above 0.001 mostly appeared in blood too.

This CDR3 spans 14 amino acids. Per the germline V gene, CDR1 is SGHVS and CDR2 is FQNEAQ. V was cut by 5 bases and J by 0 bases, with 11 bases left in between. RNA transcripts served as the template for amplifying TCR beta CDR3 regions. Using the HTBI primer set, a first-round RT-PCR was run on the TCR CDR3. In TCRdb, the multiplex PCR reads were re-called with MiXCR into one record per CDR3 protein. The sample contains fewer than 450,000 distinct CDR3 sequences, about 18% of which appear only once. This clonotype was seen ten or more times. The antigen remains unidentified. Sample: blood. The clonotype comes from a woman in her thirties with Graves' hyperthyroidism that later progressed to Graves' ophthalmopathy. This rearrangement joins TRBV7-8 to TRBJ2-7; D is uncertain. This chain's CDR3 is CASSVFMSSYEQYF. CDR3 coding DNA: TGTGCCAGCAGCGTTTTTATGAGCTCCTACGAGCAGTACTTC.